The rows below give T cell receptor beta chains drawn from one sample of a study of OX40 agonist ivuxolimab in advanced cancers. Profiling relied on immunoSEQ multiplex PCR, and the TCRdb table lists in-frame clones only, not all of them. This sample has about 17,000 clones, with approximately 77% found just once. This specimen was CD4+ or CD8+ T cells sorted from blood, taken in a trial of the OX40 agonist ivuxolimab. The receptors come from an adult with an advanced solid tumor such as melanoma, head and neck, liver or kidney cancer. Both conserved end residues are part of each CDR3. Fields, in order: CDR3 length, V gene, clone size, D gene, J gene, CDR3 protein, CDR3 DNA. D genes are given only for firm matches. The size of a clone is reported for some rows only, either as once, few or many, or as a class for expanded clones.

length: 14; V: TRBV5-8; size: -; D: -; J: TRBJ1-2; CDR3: CASSPGPNNYGYTF; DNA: TGTGCCAGCAGCCCCGGACCGAATAACTATGGCTACACCTTC
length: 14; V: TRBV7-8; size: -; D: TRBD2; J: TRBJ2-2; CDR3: CASPAGVDTGELFF; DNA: TGTGCCAGCCCGGCGGGGGTAGACACCGGGGAGCTGTTTTTT
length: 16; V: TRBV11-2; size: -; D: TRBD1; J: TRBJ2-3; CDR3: CASSFFPGQGTDTQYF; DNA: TGTGCCAGCAGCTTCTTTCCGGGACAGGGGACAGATACGCAGTATTTT
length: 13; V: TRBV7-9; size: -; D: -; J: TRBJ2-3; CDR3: CASSRPGADTQYF; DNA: TGTGCCAGCAGCCGCCCGGGTGCAGATACGCAGTATTTT
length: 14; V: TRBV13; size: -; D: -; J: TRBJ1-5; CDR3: CASSSGQSNQPQHF; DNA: TGTGCCAGCAGCTCAGGACAGAGCAATCAGCCCCAGCATTTT
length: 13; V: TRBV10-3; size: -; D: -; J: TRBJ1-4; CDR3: CAIGGPEGEKLFF; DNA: TGTGCCATCGGAGGGCCCGAGGGCGAAAAACTGTTTTTT
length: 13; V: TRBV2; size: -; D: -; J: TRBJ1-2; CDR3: CASSDRVSYGYTF; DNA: TGTGCCAGCAGTGACAGAGTAAGCTATGGCTACACCTTC
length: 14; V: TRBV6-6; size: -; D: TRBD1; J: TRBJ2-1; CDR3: CASSWGQGHNEQFF; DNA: TGTGCCAGCAGTTGGGGACAGGGGCACAATGAGCAGTTCTTC
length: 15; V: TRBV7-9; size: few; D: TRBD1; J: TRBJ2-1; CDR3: CASSSRQGVLNEQFF; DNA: TGTGCCAGCAGCTCCAGACAGGGGGTGTTAAATGAGCAGTTCTTC
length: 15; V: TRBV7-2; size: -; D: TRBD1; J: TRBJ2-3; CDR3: CASSGTGRSTDTQYF; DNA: TGTGCCAGCAGCGGGACAGGGCGGAGCACAGATACGCAGTATTTT
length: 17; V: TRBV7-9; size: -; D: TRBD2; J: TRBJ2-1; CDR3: CASSPRSGLAKGNEQFF; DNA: TGTGCCAGCAGCCCTAGATCGGGACTAGCGAAGGGTAATGAGCAGTTCTTC
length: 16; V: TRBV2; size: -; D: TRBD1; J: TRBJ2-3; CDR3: CASSVSRTGAADTQYF; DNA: TGTGCCAGCAGTGTCTCTCGGACAGGGGCCGCCGATACGCAGTATTTT
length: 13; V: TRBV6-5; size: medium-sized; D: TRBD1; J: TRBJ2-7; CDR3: CASTWTGHYEQYF; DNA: TGTGCCAGCACTTGGACAGGCCACTACGAGCAGTACTTC
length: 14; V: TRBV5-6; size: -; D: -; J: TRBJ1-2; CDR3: CASSSGNPFYGYTF; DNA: TGTGCCAGCAGCTCAGGGAATCCCTTCTATGGCTACACCTTC
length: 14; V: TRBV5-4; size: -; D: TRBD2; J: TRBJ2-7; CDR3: CANSAGGGTYEQYF; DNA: TGTGCCAACTCAGCCGGGGGGGGTACCTACGAGCAGTACTTC
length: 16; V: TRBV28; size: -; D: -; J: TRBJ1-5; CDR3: CASSPDRFSSNQPQHF; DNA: TGTGCCAGCAGCCCAGACAGGTTTTCTAGCAATCAGCCCCAGCATTTT
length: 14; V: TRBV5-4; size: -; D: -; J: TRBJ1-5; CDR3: CASSFVEPNQPQHF; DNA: TGTGCCAGCAGCTTCGTGGAGCCCAATCAGCCCCAGCATTTT
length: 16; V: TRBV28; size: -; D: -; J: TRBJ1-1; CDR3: CASSLAAIGKDTEAFF; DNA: TGTGCCAGCAGTTTGGCGGCGATAGGGAAGGACACTGAAGCTTTCTTT